The source of this TCR beta chain is a study of cytomegalovirus exposure and HLA in healthy donors (dated by TCRdb to the late 2010s). Context from the whole study: According to an earlier analysis of a few hundred of the donors, about 180 million T cells yielded 120 million or so unique TCR beta sequences and about 300 Gb of sequence data. On average, over 200,000 unique TCR beta nucleotide sequences were sequenced per donor among a few hundred genotyped donors of the cohort, with roughly a sixth of those sequences being non-productive. The number of donors typed differed by locus, with roughly 620-640 for A, B, C, DRB1 and DQB1, around 500 for DQA1, 600 to 610 for DPA1, and some 450 for DPB1. Along with the roughly 700-subject first cohort, a separate validation cohort of 120 different subjects was used. To predict cytomegalovirus infection status, the study brought together high-throughput TCR immunosequencing, statistical association of individual TCRs with disease status, and machine learning. The aim of the study was to test whether cataloging public T cell receptors could identify signatures of past pathogen exposure. Every discovery cohort repertoire had been produced on one sequencing platform. Four to six DR-DQ haplotypes were handled as single units for association and clustering because linkage in the cohort was strong. The study used immunosequencing to profile the T cell repertoires of approximately 640 subjects and linked those repertoires to cytomegalovirus serostatus. Among the roughly 400 genotyped donors, approximately 77% belonged to the genetic ancestry cluster associated with self-reported Caucasian donors. An earlier analysis of about 620 of the donors applied high-throughput TCR beta sequencing to assess whether each TCR beta V gene segment acted as functional or pseudogenic. Alongside the repertoire data, information on donor age, sex, ethnicity and CMV serostatus was compiled. In a later analysis, previously published TCR beta repertoires from 500 to 750 donors were re-analyzed and high-resolution HLA genotyping was added so that TCR occurrence patterns could be studied. In the later analysis, no new phenotypic data were used to find candidate immune exposures; instead, reliance was placed on TCR beta sequences and their occurrence across donors. Class I and class II HLA loci were covered by the typing at four-digit resolution. In a later genetic analysis, genome-wide SNP genotypes for about 65% of the 666 donors were used, and that subset was treated as a discovery cohort. About 300 gigabases of sequencing data and approximately 93 million unique TCR sequences were included in an early release covering roughly 600 HLA-typed donors. Study-wide findings and limitations: Because counts were too low, more than 15 rarely observed V segments, including chromosome 9 orphons, were excluded from the earlier analysis of some 540 of the donors. In vitro tests confirmed that three of the cytomegalovirus-associated TCR beta chains recognize cytomegalovirus antigens. A group of highly shared sequence variants was considered likely to be a technical artifact of the sequencing pipeline. Because HLA typing was missing for some donors at each locus, association tests included only the typed subset. Cytomegalovirus status was reported to be diagnosed by the classifier with high specificity and sensitivity in both the original and validation cohorts. The presence/absence analyses assumed that sequencing depth was roughly uniform across donors, and that assumption may not be true. In a later analysis, HLA-associated TCR beta chains were found to be more clonally expanded and to have lower generation probabilities than equally common non-associated chains. Strong co-occurrence of HLA alleles, especially DR and DQ, made assigning TCR associations to individual alleles difficult. A later analysis found that most CMV-associated TCR beta chains appeared HLA-restricted, with HLA associations seemingly driven largely by CMV exposure. At a false discovery rate of 0.05, a later analysis linked 16,000 or so TCR beta sequences to specific HLA alleles. This cohort had only TCR beta chains sequenced, and the lack of alpha or paired-chain data limited which features could be detected. A further reported finding was that TCR beta sequences accurately predicted the HLA-A and HLA-B alleles for most subjects in the first cohort. V-gene and J-gene trimming of TCR beta chains was associated with a missense DCLRE1C variant in a later genetic analysis, and the association was replicated in an independent cohort. Correlated functional status among segregating V segments might reflect linkage disequilibrium, but an unknown experimental factor could not be ruled out. The study gave a list of some 150 TCR beta chains associated with cytomegalovirus. In a later genetic analysis, fewer N-insertions in productive TCRs were reported among donors in an Asian-associated ancestry cluster than the roughly 670-donor mean. Most TCR sequences were observed very rarely across donors, whereas some public TCRs were present in many individuals. A later analysis reported that several top co-occurrence clusters appeared linked to parvovirus B19, influenza, CMV and Epstein-Barr virus. According to the authors, the approach could potentially be generalized to other disease states and immunological phenotypes. Broadly in line with IMGT annotations, most TCR beta V segments showed up in productive rearrangements about 90% or about 30% of the time in an earlier analysis of some 590 of the donors. According to a later analysis, TCR association rates differed among HLA loci, with DRB1 alleles showing the most associated TCRs and HLA-C alleles showing the fewest. Immune exposure information for the cohort was limited to CMV serostatus.

In total, roughly 670 healthy bone marrow donors made up the cohort. Cohort members were all nominally healthy when sampled, although unrecorded immune exposures were likely present. The donor tested CMV seropositive and was one of the 289 seropositive cohort members. Every donor gave a peripheral blood sample, and the peripheral blood mononuclear cells from that sample were used for TCR beta sequencing. The Qiagen DNeasy Blood Extraction Kit was used to extract genomic DNA from the blood cell samples. Turning to this clone: Its antigen is unknown. It has no much larger one-base neighbor in the sample; base qualities were not kept.

The library relied on the immunoSEQ multiplex PCR assay. The multiplex PCR relied on a mix of 60 forward primers for TCR Vbeta segments and 13 reverse primers for TCR Jbeta segments. A multiplex PCR assay on genomic DNA amplified the CDR3 region of rearranged TCR beta genes. The amplified TCR beta libraries were sequenced on the Illumina HiSeq System as 87-base-pair reads. On the authors' methods: In a later analysis, 70 million to 95 million unique TCR beta chains were counted across the 650 to 750 repertoires, and roughly 10 million of these chains were shared by at least two donors. To remove PCR and sequencing errors, raw reads were error-corrected and collapsed into unique sequences using a nearest-neighbor algorithm that merged closely related sequences. CDR3 sequences were aligned to IMGT reference sequences to assign V, D and J gene segments. For a sequence to be retained, a match of at least six nucleotides was required to both a V gene segment and a J gene segment. A rearrangement was called productive if the CDR3 had no stop codons and remained in frame with V and J, and every other rearrangement was called non-productive. CDR3 was defined by IMGT convention, running from the second conserved V-encoded cysteine to the conserved J-encoded phenylalanine. In an earlier analysis of roughly 610 of the donors, sequences lacking an unambiguous match to a single V gene segment were excluded. An earlier analysis of several hundred of the donors called V segments functional above 56.7% productive rearrangements and segregating when the between-donor standard deviation exceeded 5%. A statistical classification framework was developed to diagnose cytomegalovirus status using the catalog of TCR beta chain sequences. A later analysis assigned V and J genes by comparing TCR nucleotide sequences with IMGT/GENE-DB human TR gene sequences. Using the TCRdist pipeline, a later analysis assigned CDR3 sequences along with most-parsimonious VDJ recombination scenarios. In a later analysis, each TCR beta chain was defined by its CDR3 amino acid sequence together with its V-gene family, and reads lacking a unique V-gene family were excluded. A later analysis removed 500 to 600 highly shared, low-generation-probability nucleotide sequences to deal with suspected cross-contamination and a sequencing artifact. For each public chain, a later analysis derived a clonal expansion index from normalized ranks of inferred template counts within each repertoire. A later analysis computed generation probabilities with a VDJ recombination model fitted to out-of-frame rearrangements, and checked the results against IGoR. A later analysis scored TCR-TCR, TCR-HLA and TCR-CMV co-occurrence with hypergeometric tests, applying a repertoire-size bias correction to TCR pairs. To estimate false discovery rates, a later analysis permuted the HLA or CMV assignments 20 times. In a later analysis, co-occurring TCRs were grouped with DBSCAN, and TCRdist sequence similarity was added when clustering was performed within HLA-allele-positive subsets. Co-occurrence clustering excluded repertoires with fewer than 30,000 or more than 120,000 public chains, plus five with anomalous nucleotide sharing. TCRdb re-hosts the immuneACCESS table, in-frame sequences only. Its copies lack some clones; in the studies checked, an unresolved V gene accounts for under half of them, and the cause for the rest is not known. Clone size and the V and J calls come from that table; the DNA yielded D and trimming. The sample yields over 200,000 clones; approximately 70% were counted once. The top ten clonotypes cover 2.6% of the sample.

The sequenced sample was PBMCs. The receptor was derived from a man aged 35-49 years in good health and CMV-seropositive.

The DNA sequence reads TGTGCCAGCAGCTTGGTTTCCCAGGGGGCCTATGGCTACACCTTC. It encodes CASSLVSQGAYGYTF. The V and J genes are TRBV5-6 and TRBJ1-2, with 8 central nucleotides matching TRBD1. Taken from cysteine to phenylalanine, the CDR3 has 15 residues. Left in the record is the CDR3 DNA by itself, 45 bases read in frame from the first base. For this chain, trimming is 0 bases at the V end and 4 bases at the J end, and the number of junction bases without a gene match is 5. The germline V gene provides CDR1 SGHDT and CDR2 YYEEEE.